The 20 T cell receptor beta chains below were found in one sample sequenced in a study of post-analysis software for immune sequencing data. Broader study findings: About 5 TRBV segments (TRBV5-6, TRBV5-1 and TRBV20-1 among them) occurred more frequently in patients than in controls.

No cognate antigen is known for these TCRs. TCR beta cDNA libraries included unique molecular identifiers. TCRdb re-derived calls from the PCR reads in MiXCR, one entry per CDR3 protein. The table shows roughly 430,000 distinct CDR3 sequences, with 39% occurring only once. The sample was blood. The receptor set was obtained from a girl aged 2 to 9 with multiple sclerosis.

This clonotype has a handful of counts. This chain joins TRBV20-1 and TRBJ2-5; D gene uncertain. Looked up from germline, CDR1 is DFQATT and CDR2 is SNEGSKA (reference sequence). V lost 6 bases and J 2 bases, leaving 13 bases between the germline ends. This CDR3 region has 13 residues. The CDR3 DNA is TGCAGTGCCTACAACAGAGAACAAGAGACCCAGTACTTC. Translated: CSAYNREQETQYF.

The CDR3 region is CSVARGVGYGYTF. The DNA for the CDR3 is TGCAGCGTTGCGCGGGGGGTGGGCTATGGCTACACCTTC. This rearrangement joins TRBV29-1 to TRBJ1-2, with a tentative D call TRBD1 (5 bases). In germline, CDR1 is SQVTM, CDR2 ANQGSEA. The ends were cut back, 4 bases at V and 4 bases at J, with 13 bases in the middle. The CDR3 length is 13 residues. The variable domain in full, with the rest retrieved from reference TRBV29-1 and TRBJ1-2, is SAVISQKPSRDICQRGTSLTIQCQVDSQVTMMFWYRQQPGQSLTLIATANQGSEATYESGFVIDKFPISRPNLTFSTLTVSNMSPEDSSIYLCSVARGVGYGYTFGSGTRLTVV.

V gene TRBV20-1 combines with J gene TRBJ2-1, with TRBD2 matching 10 bases. The CDR3 loop spans 15 amino acids. CDR1 is DFQATT, CDR2 SNEGSKA, per germline (reference sequence). With V trimmed by 4 bases and J by 4 bases, 7 bases remained unmatched. The CDR3: CSAILASGGYNEQFF. As DNA, the CDR3 is TGCAGTGCTATACTGGCTAGCGGGGGTTACAATGAGCAGTTCTTC.

The chain is built from TRBV12-3 or TRBV12-4 and TRBJ2-1; D not certain. V lost 7 bases and J 0 bases, leaving 10 bases between the germline ends. The CDR3 loop spans 14 amino acids. The CDR3 bases are TGTGCCAGCAATACACAGAGCTCCTACAATGAGCAGTTCTTC. Translating gives CASNTQSSYNEQFF.

The V gene is TRBV12-3 or TRBV12-4, the J gene TRBJ1-5; no firm D call. The CDR3 spans 14 residues. V gave up 1 base and J gave up 3 bases, with 7 bases separating them. The CDR3 reads CASSLVTDNQPQHF. In nucleotides, the CDR3 is TGTGCCAGCAGTTTAGTAACAGACAATCAGCCCCAGCATTTT.

This clonotype was seen only a few times. J is TRBJ2-1 and V is TRBV6-2 or TRBV6-3; D unclear. The CDR3 has 14 amino acids. Trimming removed 2 bases at V and 8 bases at J, with 13 bases between. Germline CDR1 reads MNHEY; CDR2 reads SVGEGT. The CDR3 nucleotides are TGTGCCAGCAGTTACCCAACTATATGGTATGAGCAGTTCTTC. Protein: CASSYPTIWYEQFF.

The V and J genes are TRBV28 and TRBJ2-7; D might be TRBD2 (6 bases). The J call may be in error: the DNA end matches TRBJ2-5 better. Per germline, CDR1 MDHEN and CDR2 SYDVKM. The CDR3 totals 15 residues. CDR3 nucleotide sequence: TGTGCCAGCAGTTCGGGAGTACTAGAGCGAGAGACCCAGTACTTC. It translates to CASSSGVLERETQYF.

This clonotype has a handful of counts. The rearrangement uses TRBV10-3 and TRBJ2-3; 7 nucleotides line up with TRBD2. The CDR3 covers 15 residues. Germline CDR1 ENHRY, CDR2 SYGVKD. Unmatched junction bases numbered 6, after V lost 6 bases and J lost 0 bases. This CDR3 reads CAIRKGLSSTDTQYF. DNA of the CDR3: TGTGCCATCAGGAAGGGACTATCCAGCACAGATACGCAGTATTTT.

This chain joins TRBV28 and TRBJ1-5; 9 bases match TRBD1. Germline loops: CDR1 MDHEN, CDR2 SYDVKM. The junction had 12 bases not matched to a gene; V was cut back by 5 bases and J by 7 bases. CDR3 length: 16 amino acids. Here the CDR3 reads CASSLSGTGFGQPQHF. The CDR3 DNA is TGTGCCAGCAGTCTCTCCGGGACAGGGTTTGGACAGCCCCAGCATTTT. The complete variable domain, with remaining parts taken from reference TRBV28 and TRBJ1-5, reads DVKVTQSSRYLVKRTGEKVFLECVQDMDHENMFWYRQDPGLGLRLIYFSYDVKMKEKGDIPEGYSVSREKKERFSLILESASTNQTSMYLCASSLSGTGFGQPQHFGDGTRLSIL.

Details on this clonotype: Given a much more abundant clone one base away, this may be a read error. This chain links TRBV5-5 with TRBJ2-5; D possibly corresponds to TRBD2 (5 bases). CDR1 and CDR2 (germline): SGHKS, YYEKEE (reference sequence). The CDR3 is 13 amino acids. CDR3: CAGSLGLQETQYF. The CDR3 coding sequence is TGTGCCGGCAGCTTAGGACTCCAAGAGACCCAGTACTTC. Variable domain in full (rest from reference TRBV5-5 and TRBJ2-5): DAGVTQSPTHLIKTRGQQVTLRCSPISGHKSVSWYQQVLGQGPQFIFQYYEKEERGRGNFPDRFSARQFPNYSSELNVNALLLGDSALYLCAGSLGLQETQYFGPGTRLLVL.

The genes are TRBV15 and TRBJ1-5; no definite D call. V was pared by 7 bases and J by 6 bases, with 16 bases between. Germline V lookup: CDR1 LNHNV, CDR2 YYDKDF (reference sequence). This CDR3 is 14 amino acids long. The chain's CDR3 is CATTEAGKTQPQHF. The CDR3 region has the DNA TGTGCCACCACCGAAGCGGGGAAGACTCAGCCCCAGCATTTT.

This clonotype was counted only a few times. This chain joins TRBV5-1 and TRBJ1-2; unclear D gene. V lost 4 bases and J 2 bases, leaving 15 bases between the germline ends. In germline, CDR1 is SGHRS, CDR2 YFSETQ. This CDR3 spans 15 amino acids. The CDR3 nucleotides are TGCGCCAGCAGCCTAGACGGCGGCATAAACTATGGCTACACCTTC. Its translation is CASSLDGGINYGYTF.

This clonotype was detected only a few times. This chain links TRBV20-1 with TRBJ1-2; D is unclear. Trimming pared 3 bases from V and 0 bases from J, leaving 17 bases between. The CDR3 is 16 residues long. Germline-derived CDR1 and CDR2 are DFQATT and SNEGSKA (reference sequence). The CDR3 loop reads CSARGSAGRANYGYTF. The CDR3 bases are TGCAGTGCTAGGGGATCCGCCGGGCGAGCTAACTATGGCTACACCTTC.

This clonotype was seen a handful of times. CDR3 protein: CSVLLQGSTDTQYF. As DNA, the CDR3 is TGCAGCGTTCTCCTCCAGGGGAGTACAGATACGCAGTATTTT. The chain uses TRBV29-1 and TRBJ2-3; tentative D call: TRBD1 (6 bases). The length of the CDR3 is 14 residues. The V end lost 5 bases, the J end lost 3 bases, and 15 bases lay between the germline ends. The germline V gene has CDR1 SQVTM and CDR2 ANQGSEA.

This chain uses TRBV24-1 with TRBJ2-1; D is undetermined. The CDR3 is 12 residues long. Germline V gene sequence: CDR1 KGHDR, CDR2 SFDVKD. V was shortened by 2 bases and J by 11 bases, with 9 bases between the two germline ends. CDR3 DNA: TGTGCCACCAGTGATTCTAACAGAAAGCAGTTCTTC. Its protein is CATSDSNRKQFF.

The gene calls are TRBV12-3 or TRBV12-4 and TRBJ2-5; TRBD1 matches 9 bases. The ends lost 8 bases at V and 1 base at J; junction bases unmatched: 2. The CDR3 is 13 residues long. CDR3 residues: CASGDRAQETQYF. Here the CDR3 DNA reads TGTGCCAGCGGGGACAGGGCCCAAGAGACCCAGTACTTC.

This clonotype appeared a few times. The rearrangement links TRBV6-5 to TRBJ2-3, with D perhaps TRBD2 (5 bases). CDR1 MNHEY and CDR2 SVGAGI come from the germline V gene. The CDR3 contains 17 residues. Trimming left V 0 bases short and J 0 bases short, with 13 bases between. In nucleotides, the CDR3 is TGTGCCAGCAGTTACTCCCCCGGGGTCACTAGCACAGATACGCAGTATTTT. This sequence encodes CASSYSPGVTSTDTQYF.

This clonotype was seen a handful of times. The CDR3 sequence is CASSMGQGEGYTF. The CDR3 DNA reads TGCGCCAGCAGCATGGGACAGGGGGAAGGCTACACCTTC. The chain has TRBV5-1 and TRBJ1-2; 11 bases map to TRBD1. V gave up 4 bases and J gave up 8 bases; unmatched junction bases: 4. The CDR3 consists of 13 residues. Germline CDR1 reads SGHRS; CDR2 reads YFSETQ. Looking up the rest from reference TRBV5-1 and TRBJ1-2 gives the full variable domain: KAGVTQTPRYLIKTRGQQVTLSCSPISGHRSVSWYQQTPGQGLQFLFEYFSETQRNKGNFPGRFSGRQFSNSRSEMNVSTLELGDSALYLCASSMGQGEGYTFGSGTRLTVV.

The rearrangement links TRBV13 to TRBJ2-7; D not certain. Per germline, CDR1 PRHDT and CDR2 FYEKMQ (reference sequence). CDR3 size: 16 residues. V was pared by 2 bases and J by 7 bases, with 21 bases between. Here the CDR3 reads CASSLYGLYTDNEQYF. CDR3 coding DNA: TGTGCCAGCAGCTTATACGGTCTATATACCGACAATGAGCAGTACTTC. Combining the CDR3 with reference TRBV13 and TRBJ2-7 gives the whole variable domain AAGVIQSPRHLIKEKRETATLKCYPIPRHDTVYWYQQGPGQDPQFLISFYEKMQSDKGSIPDRFSAQQFSDYHSELNMSSLELGDSALYFCASSLYGLYTDNEQYFGPGTRLTVT.

This chain joins TRBV12-3 or TRBV12-4 and TRBJ1-1; D is unclear. This CDR3 comprises 11 residues. Trimming pared 7 bases from V and 1 base from J, leaving 4 bases between. The CDR3 sequence is CASKWNTEAFF. The CDR3 region has the DNA TGTGCCAGCAAGTGGAACACTGAAGCTTTCTTT.